In this sample, the clone carrying this T cell receptor beta chain turned up many times. In preparing bulk TCR libraries, previously described methods and listed TCR primers were used. TCRdb redid the calling of the PCR reads with MiXCR, one entry per CDR3 protein. The sample lists approximately 550,000 distinct CDR3 sequences; around 21% were seen once. When naive CD8 T cells were sorted, they were gated as CD8+CD4-CCR7+CD45RA+. The data were taken from a study of molecular identifiers for immune sequencing clone quantification. Study information: In the replicates, RNA derived from around 20,000 or 99,000 naive CD8 cells was divided into five parts, and four were sequenced.

CDR3 length: 15 residues. V gave up 2 bases and J gave up 9 bases; unmatched junction bases: 7. Germline V CDR1 and CDR2: MGHRA, YSYEKL. The V and J genes are TRBV4-1 and TRBJ2-2; 9 nucleotides agree with TRBD1. This TCR was sampled from a human donor in good health. Some libraries in this study had Jurkat cell RNA spiked in. The sample consisted of naive CD8+ T cells from blood, with Jurkat cell RNA spiked in. Documented subset: FACS-sorted CD8+CD4-CCR7+CD45RA+ naive T cells. This CDR3 is CASSQPGTGFWELFF. CDR3 DNA: TGCGCCAGCAGCCAACCCGGGACAGGGTTTTGGGAGCTGTTTTTT.